The 2 T cell receptor beta chains reported below all come from one sample, sequenced in a study of blood T cell repertoires in COVID-19. TCRdb keeps only in-frame clones here, not all; method: immunoSEQ multiplex PCR. The table lists roughly 250,000 clones, about nine tenths of them singletons. The specimen sequenced was PBMCs or T cells enriched from blood (not recorded which). Receptors were obtained from a woman younger than 45 with acute COVID-19.

The J gene is TRBJ2-7, the V gene TRBV5-1, with D maybe TRBD1 (5 bases). The CDR3 has 14 amino acids. V lost 0 bases and J lost 2, with 9 bases in between. Germline V gives CDR1 SGHRS, CDR2 YFSETQ. The CDR3 is CASSLGQTTYEQYF. CDR3 in DNA: TGCGCCAGCAGCTTGGGACAGACGACCTACGAGCAGTACTTC.

The chain recombines TRBV10-3 with TRBJ1-2; 11 positions match TRBD1. The germline V gene has CDR1 ENHRY and CDR2 SYGVKD. The CDR3 loop spans 15 amino acids. J lost 6 bases, V lost 4 bases, and 7 bases had no gene match. This CDR3 is CAISGWTGGGNGYTF. CDR3 nucleotide sequence: TGTGCCATCAGTGGCTGGACAGGGGGCGGGAATGGCTACACCTTC.